This T cell receptor beta chain was identified during a study of blood T cell repertoires in COVID-19. V lost 0 bases and J 9 bases, leaving 12 bases between the germline ends. The CDR3 covers 14 residues. Looked up from germline, CDR1 is SEHNR and CDR2 is FQNEAQ (reference sequence). Original data processing: Reference gene primer amplification yielded estimated nucleated cell counts. Only in-frame clones appear in the TCRdb table, and some are missing; sequencing was by immunoSEQ multiplex PCR. The V and J calls and clone size come from that table; D and trimming were worked out from the DNA. The sample includes around 270,000 clones, over 80% of them seen just once.

The clonotype was recovered from a woman between 40 and 55 years old who had been exposed to COVID-19. V is TRBV7-9 and J is TRBJ2-1; D is perhaps TRBD2 (6 bases). Sequenced material: PBMCs or T cells enriched from blood (not recorded which). This chain's CDR3 is CASSLAGGVGEQFF. The CDR3 coding sequence is TGTGCCAGCAGCTTAGCGGGAGGAGTAGGTGAGCAGTTCTTC.